The rows below give T cell receptor beta chains drawn from one sample of a study of glioma-infiltrating T cells. One entry per CDR3 protein results from TCRdb running MiXCR on the multiplex PCR reads. The repertoire holds 300,000 to 450,000 distinct CDR3 sequences, with less than 50% as singletons. The sequenced sample was glioma tissue, nonneoplastic brain tissue, or PBMCs (not recorded which). Every receptor here comes from a human donor with low-grade glioma or glioblastoma, undergoing nonglioma brain surgery, or in good health (not recorded which). The CDR3 runs from the conserved cysteine through the conserved F or W. The order of the fields is V gene, clone size, CDR3 length, J gene, D gene, CDR3 DNA, CDR3 protein. A D gene is named only where the DNA matches it firmly. Size values are once, few and many counts, or a class for expanded clones, and some rows have none.

v_gene: TRBV5-1; abundance: .; len: 14; j_gene: TRBJ2-7; d_gene: TRBD1; CDR3nt: TGCGCCAGCAGCTTGGTATCAGGGGGACACGAGCAGTACTTC; CDR3aa: CASSLVSGGHEQYF
v_gene: TRBV15; abundance: many; len: 15; j_gene: TRBJ2-1; d_gene: TRBD2; CDR3nt: TGTGCCACCAGCCCGGGACTAGCGGCCTACAATGAGCAGTTCTTC; CDR3aa: CATSPGLAAYNEQFF
v_gene: TRBV20-1; abundance: .; len: 13; j_gene: TRBJ2-7; d_gene: .; CDR3nt: TGCAGTGCTAGTATCAGTCAGGGGGGCGAGCAGTACTTC; CDR3aa: CSASISQGGEQYF
v_gene: TRBV12-3/TRBV12-4; abundance: .; len: 15; j_gene: TRBJ1-1; d_gene: TRBD1; CDR3nt: TGTGCCAGCAGTTGGACAGGGAGCTGGGGCACTGAAGCTTTCTTT; CDR3aa: CASSWTGSWGTEAFF
v_gene: TRBV20-1; abundance: .; len: 20; j_gene: TRBJ2-3; d_gene: TRBD2; CDR3nt: TGCAGTGCTCGAGGTGGGGCAGGAGGGACTAGCTTCGGGGGCACAGATACGCAGTATTTT; CDR3aa: CSARGGAGGTSFGGTDTQYF
v_gene: TRBV28; abundance: many; len: 13; j_gene: TRBJ1-2; d_gene: .; CDR3nt: TGTGCCAGCAGCCCCGACACGCTCTATGGCTACACCTTC; CDR3aa: CASSPDTLYGYTF
v_gene: TRBV7-9; abundance: .; len: 16; j_gene: TRBJ2-3; d_gene: .; CDR3nt: TGTGCCAGCAGCTTAGCCCCGGCGGGATTTACAGATACGCAGTATTTT; CDR3aa: CASSLAPAGFTDTQYF
v_gene: TRBV27; abundance: .; len: 17; j_gene: TRBJ2-5; d_gene: .; CDR3nt: TGTGCCATCAGTGAGTTCCCTAGAGGAGGCTCCGGGGAGACCCAGTACTTC; CDR3aa: CAISEFPRGGSGETQYF
v_gene: TRBV25-1; abundance: .; len: 12; j_gene: TRBJ2-1; d_gene: .; CDR3nt: TGTGCCAGCAGTGACATCGGAGGTGAGCAGTTCTTC; CDR3aa: CASSDIGGEQFF
v_gene: TRBV7-2; abundance: many; len: 12; j_gene: TRBJ2-1; d_gene: .; CDR3nt: TGTGCCAGCACTAGACTTTACAATGAGCAGTTCTTC; CDR3aa: CASTRLYNEQFF
v_gene: TRBV20-1; abundance: few; len: 14; j_gene: TRBJ2-7; d_gene: TRBD2; CDR3nt: TGCAGTGCCAACCCGGGGCGGGAGGGCCGCGAGCAGTACTTC; CDR3aa: CSANPGREGREQYF
v_gene: TRBV20-1; abundance: few; len: 13; j_gene: TRBJ2-5; d_gene: TRBD1; CDR3nt: TGCAGTGCTAGACAGGGGGCGCGGGAGACCCAGTACTTC; CDR3aa: CSARQGARETQYF
v_gene: TRBV20-1; abundance: .; len: 13; j_gene: TRBJ1-3; d_gene: .; CDR3nt: TGCAGTGCTAGAGATCTGGTTGGAAACACCATATATTTT; CDR3aa: CSARDLVGNTIYF
v_gene: TRBV2; abundance: .; len: 14; j_gene: TRBJ1-1; d_gene: .; CDR3nt: TGTGCCAGCAGCCAAGGGATAGGGGTTACTGAAGCTTTCTTT; CDR3aa: CASSQGIGVTEAFF
v_gene: TRBV27; abundance: many; len: 16; j_gene: TRBJ2-7; d_gene: .; CDR3nt: TGTGCCAGCAGTTTAATAGGCGGACGTATACTAGGCGAGCAGTACTTC; CDR3aa: CASSLIGGRILGEQYF
v_gene: TRBV28; abundance: many; len: 14; j_gene: TRBJ1-1; d_gene: .; CDR3nt: TGTGCCAGCACCTCCTCTTCCATGAACACTGAAGCTTTCTTT; CDR3aa: CASTSSSMNTEAFF
v_gene: TRBV28; abundance: many; len: 14; j_gene: TRBJ2-3; d_gene: .; CDR3nt: TGTGCCAGCAGTTTCCGACTGTACACAGATACGCAGTATTTT; CDR3aa: CASSFRLYTDTQYF
v_gene: TRBV27; abundance: many; len: 16; j_gene: TRBJ2-3; d_gene: TRBD2; CDR3nt: TGTGCCAGCAGAATACTAGCGGGAGGCGACACAGATACGCAGTATTTT; CDR3aa: CASRILAGGDTDTQYF
v_gene: TRBV9; abundance: .; len: 16; j_gene: TRBJ1-3; d_gene: TRBD1; CDR3nt: TGTGCCAGCAGCGCTCTACCGGGACAGTCTGGAAACACCATATATTTT; CDR3aa: CASSALPGQSGNTIYF
v_gene: TRBV5-1; abundance: .; len: 14; j_gene: TRBJ1-1; d_gene: .; CDR3nt: TGCGCCAGCAGCTTGCTCCGGCAGAACACTGAAGCTTTCTTT; CDR3aa: CASSLLRQNTEAFF
v_gene: TRBV12-3/TRBV12-4; abundance: .; len: 13; j_gene: TRBJ1-3; d_gene: .; CDR3nt: TGTGCCAGCAGTCCGACAGTCCAAAACACCATATATTTT; CDR3aa: CASSPTVQNTIYF
v_gene: TRBV6-6; abundance: few; len: 15; j_gene: TRBJ2-3; d_gene: .; CDR3nt: TGTGCCAGCAGTTACGGGCCCTTCGGAACAGATACGCAGTATTTT; CDR3aa: CASSYGPFGTDTQYF
v_gene: TRBV28; abundance: many; len: 16; j_gene: TRBJ2-7; d_gene: .; CDR3nt: TGTGCCAGCAGTTTAGGTCTAGCCTTAGAGGTCTACGAGCAGTACTTC; CDR3aa: CASSLGLALEVYEQYF
v_gene: TRBV2; abundance: .; len: 15; j_gene: TRBJ2-2; d_gene: .; CDR3nt: TGTGCCAGCTCCGGGCAATTCGGGTACGCCGGGGAGCTGTTTTTT; CDR3aa: CASSGQFGYAGELFF
v_gene: TRBV28; abundance: many; len: 17; j_gene: TRBJ2-7; d_gene: .; CDR3nt: TGTGCCAGCAGTCCGACGTTGTGGCGGCCTGACTCCTACGAGCAGTACTTC; CDR3aa: CASSPTLWRPDSYEQYF
v_gene: TRBV20-1; abundance: few; len: 14; j_gene: TRBJ2-3; d_gene: TRBD2; CDR3nt: TGCAGTGCTATAGCGGGAGGACCCACAGATACGCAGTATTTT; CDR3aa: CSAIAGGPTDTQYF